This entry is about one T cell receptor beta chain. The antigen remains unidentified. The junction and the germline gene differ at one end; a read error may be behind it. The data are from a study of T cells in localized non-small cell lung cancer. Broader study findings: Among blood samples, higher T cell density accompanied longer overall survival.

The protocol was immunoSEQ multiplex PCR, while the TCRdb copy is restricted to in-frame clones and leaves out a portion. The table lists 40,000 or so clones, around 86% of them singletons, with 5% to 7% in the top ten. The CDR3 extends over 16 amino acids. Germline CDR1 SSHAT, CDR2 FNYEAQ (reference sequence). The genes are TRBV7-7 and TRBJ1-5; possible D gene TRBD1, 5 bases. The clonotype comes from a man aged 40-75 years with stage I lung adenocarcinoma. The starting material was peripheral blood, obtained before any cancer treatment. The DNA of the CDR3 is TGTGCTAGCAGCTTATACGGAAGCAGGGTCCGTCAGCCCCAGCATTTT. Protein product: CASSLYGSRVRQPQHF.